These 18 T cell receptor beta chains came from one sample sequenced in a study of identical twins. Each CDR3 protein gets one entry after TCRdb re-called the 5' RACE reads with MiXCR. The data show about 810,000 distinct CDR3 sequences, around 12% seen once. This sample was also put to use in a study of yellow fever vaccine responses in identical twins.

Material: PBMCs. These receptors came from a woman aged 18-35 years in good health.

This clonotype turned up a few times. The chain has TRBV14 and TRBJ2-1, with 15 nucleotides matching TRBD2. Losses at the gene ends were 4 bases for V and 8 bases for J; bases not matched to a gene: 6. CDR3 length equals 16 residues. The V gene's germline CDR1 is SGHDN and CDR2 FVKESK. The CDR3 loop reads CASSPYGTSGGHEQFF. The CDR3 DNA sequence: TGTGCCAGCAGCCCCTACGGGACTAGCGGGGGGCATGAGCAGTTCTTC.

The V gene is TRBV28, the J gene TRBJ2-7, with D maybe TRBD1 (5 bases). Germline V gene data show CDR1 as MDHEN and CDR2 as SYDVKM. The CDR3 sequence is 15 residues long. Trimming stripped 5 bases from V and 6 bases from J, with 20 bases between. The DNA for the CDR3 is TGTGCCAGCAGTCCCTCGTGGGGCCACACCCCCGAGCAGTACTTC. Translation: CASSPSWGHTPEQYF.

This clonotype appeared many times. This chain uses TRBV4-1 with TRBJ2-6, with unresolved D. Between the trimmed V and J ends, which lost 1 base and 3 bases, there was a span of 7 bases. This CDR3 contains 15 residues. Germline V gene data show CDR1 as MGHRA and CDR2 as YSYEKL. The DNA for the CDR3 is TGCGCCAGCAGCCAAGGACGGAATGGGGCCAACGTCCTGACTTTC. It yields the protein CASSQGRNGANVLTF.

This clonotype was seen a handful of times. This chain links TRBV12-3 or TRBV12-4 with TRBJ2-7; 10 nucleotides line up with TRBD2. Losses at the gene ends were 3 bases for V and 4 bases for J; bases not matched to a gene: 12. This CDR3 has 17 residues. The DNA for the CDR3 is TGTGCCAGCAGTTTCAGTGCGGTCCCGGGACTAGCGTACGAGCAGTACTTC. Translating gives CASSFSAVPGLAYEQYF.

This clonotype was detected ten times or more. The CDR3 region has the DNA TGTGCCAGCTTCAATGAGAAACATAGGAGCTCCTACGAGCAGTACGTC. Translated: CASFNEKHRSSYEQYV. The J gene is TRBJ2-7, the V gene TRBV12-3 or TRBV12-4; D call uncertain. V lost 8 bases and J lost 0, with 20 bases in between. The CDR3 covers 16 residues.

A few counts support this clonotype. The V and J genes are TRBV20-1 and TRBJ2-1; maybe TRBD2 (6 bases). Germline V gene data show CDR1 as DFQATT and CDR2 as SNEGSKA (reference sequence). CDR3 length: 14 residues. The V and J ends lost 6 bases and 0 bases respectively, with 12 bases between them. The DNA for the CDR3 is TGCAGTGCGCCCCGAGCGGGCTCCTACAATGAGCAGTTCTTC. It codes for CSAPRAGSYNEQFF.

This clonotype was counted only a few times. Here the CDR3 DNA reads TGCGCCAGCAGCTTGGCCAGGGGGAACGAGCAGTACTTC. This sequence encodes CASSLARGNEQYF. V usage is TRBV5-1 and J usage is TRBJ2-7, with TRBD1 identical over 7 bases. Germline V gene data show CDR1 as SGHRS and CDR2 as YFSETQ. The CDR3 is made up of 13 amino acids. Losses at the gene ends were 0 bases for V and 5 bases for J; bases not matched to a gene: 2.

This clonotype turned up a few times. V and J are TRBV7-9 and TRBJ2-5; 8 nucleotides align to TRBD1. V was pared by 1 base and J by 1 base, with 8 bases of the junction left unmatched. The germline CDR1 and CDR2 sequences are SEHNR and FQNEAQ (reference sequence). This CDR3 has 17 amino acids. The CDR3 region has the DNA TGTGCCAGCAGCTTAGTCCATGGACAGGGCTTCCAAGAGACCCAGTACTTC. Its protein product is CASSLVHGQGFQETQYF.

The chain links TRBV10-3 to TRBJ2-5, with 11 bases identical to TRBD2. CDR3 size: 16 residues. Trimming at V came to 5 bases and at J to 0 bases, leaving 5 bases not matched to a gene. Germline V gene data show CDR1 as ENHRY and CDR2 as SYGVKD. As DNA, the CDR3 is TGTGCCATCAGTCTACGACTAGCGGGACACCAAGAGACCCAGTACTTC. It codes for CAISLRLAGHQETQYF.

The chain recombines TRBV10-3 with TRBJ2-6; 11 bases line up with TRBD1. The V segment lost 7 bases and the J segment 1 base; nucleotides outside the gene matches: 12. CDR3 length equals 19 residues. CDR1 is ENHRY, CDR2 SYGVKD, per germline. This CDR3 reads CAITKEPGQGVSGANVLTF. The CDR3 DNA follows: TGTGCCATCACTAAGGAACCGGGACAGGGGGTTTCTGGGGCCAACGTCCTGACTTTC.

The chain links TRBV12-3 or TRBV12-4 to TRBJ1-1, with unresolved D. Between the trimmed V and J ends, which lost 11 bases and 3 bases, there was a span of 19 bases. The CDR3 totals 14 residues. CDR3 region: CAQRLSIWDTEAFF. CDR3 sequence (DNA): TGTGCCCAACGGTTGAGCATTTGGGACACTGAAGCTTTCTTT.

The V call is TRBV11-2, the J call TRBJ2-5; 7 positions agree with TRBD2. V was pared by 2 bases and J by 1 base, with 4 bases of the junction left unmatched. The CDR3 totals 15 residues. Germline CDR1 reads SGHAT; CDR2 reads FQNNGV. The CDR3 sequence: CASSLSSSGQETQYF. CDR3 sequence (DNA): TGTGCCAGCAGCTTATCTTCTAGCGGCCAAGAGACCCAGTACTTC. Full variable domain (rest looked up from reference TRBV11-2 and TRBJ2-5): EAGVAQSPRYKIIEKRQSVAFWCNPISGHATLYWYQQILGQGPKLLIQFQNNGVVDDSQLPKDRFSAERLKGVDSTLKIQPAKLEDSAVYLCASSLSSSGQETQYFGPGTRLLVL.

This chain links TRBV24-1 with TRBJ2-1, with D perhaps being TRBD1 or TRBD2 (6 bases each). The ends were cut back, 3 bases at V and 11 bases at J, with 10 bases in the middle. From germline, CDR1 is KGHDR and CDR2 SFDVKD. This CDR3 spans 12 amino acids. The CDR3: CATSDPRDKQFF. The CDR3 DNA is TGTGCCACCAGTGATCCGCGGGACAAGCAGTTCTTC.

This chain uses TRBV7-2 with TRBJ1-1; 9 positions agree with TRBD1. This CDR3 spans 17 amino acids. CDR1 is SGHTA and CDR2 is FQGNSA in the germline V gene. The V gene end was trimmed by 5 bases and the J gene end by 1 base; junction bases not matched to a gene: 11. CDR3 bases: TGTGCCAGCAGCCCGCGGACCGGACAGGGGTGGAACACTGAAGCTTTCTTT. This sequence encodes CASSPRTGQGWNTEAFF.

This clonotype was seen more than once but under ten times. V and J are TRBV21-1 and TRBJ2-3; TRBD1 is taken as the D call from the table, unchecked against the DNA. TRBV21-1 is recorded as a pseudogene. The CDR3 totals 18 residues. The CDR3 protein is CASSKVRPGGASTDTQYF. The CDR3 DNA reads TGTGCCAGCAGCAAAGTAAGGCCGGGGGGTGCGAGCACAGATACGCAGTATTTT.

This clonotype was detected ten times or more. The chain joins TRBV5-1 to TRBJ1-1; 9 bases match TRBD1. The V segment lost 6 bases and the J segment 1 base; nucleotides outside the gene matches: 1. The CDR3 contains 13 residues. CDR1 SGHRS and CDR2 YFSETQ come from the germline V gene. CDR3 sequence reads: CASKTGGNTEAFF. The CDR3 DNA follows: TGCGCCAGCAAGACAGGGGGGAACACTGAAGCTTTCTTT. Based on the CDR3 plus reference TRBV5-1 and TRBJ1-1, the full variable domain is KAGVTQTPRYLIKTRGQQVTLSCSPISGHRSVSWYQQTPGQGLQFLFEYFSETQRNKGNFPGRFSGRQFSNSRSEMNVSTLELGDSALYLCASKTGGNTEAFFGQGTRLTVV.

The chain carries TRBV5-1 and TRBJ2-3; 14 bases align to TRBD2. CDR1 and CDR2 from the germline V gene are SGHRS and YFSETQ. J was trimmed by 10 bases and V by 5 bases; bases with no gene match: 12. CDR3 length: 16 residues. This chain's CDR3 is CASSPRLAGGPDPQYF. For the CDR3, the DNA is TGCGCCAGCAGTCCTCGACTAGCGGGAGGGCCTGATCCGCAGTATTTT.

V is TRBV11-2 and J is TRBJ2-1, with D hard to call. Germline V gives CDR1 SGHAT, CDR2 FQNNGV. The V end lost 2 bases, the J end lost 3 bases, and 8 bases lay between the germline ends. This CDR3 spans 14 amino acids. The CDR3 loop is CASSLTTGYNEQFF. Here the CDR3 DNA reads TGTGCCAGCAGCTTAACAACGGGCTACAATGAGCAGTTCTTC.